The 29 T cell receptor beta chains below come from one sample, sequenced in a study of blood T cell repertoires in COVID-19. Repertoires were generated with immunoSEQ multiplex PCR, while TCRdb's copy carries only in-frame clones and drops some. The sample yields about 260,000 clones, 80% to 85% seen once. The sequenced sample consisted of peripheral blood. These receptors were obtained from a woman aged 35 to 49 who had recovered from COVID-19.

V gene TRBV18 combines with J gene TRBJ2-7; TRBD1 aligns across 7 bases. CDR1 and CDR2 from the germline V gene are KGHSH and LQKENI. The CDR3 has 11 residues. Losses at the gene ends were 6 bases for V and 4 bases for J; bases not matched to a gene: 0. The CDR3 protein is CASSTGYEQYF. CDR3 nucleotides: TGTGCCAGCTCGACAGGGTACGAGCAGTACTTC.

The chain has TRBV2 and TRBJ1-6; the D is unclear. V lost 5 bases to trimming and J lost 3 bases, with 11 bases between them. This CDR3 contains 15 residues. Germline loops: CDR1 SNHLY, CDR2 FYNNEI. The CDR3 reads CASSTTEFYNSPLHF. In nucleotides, the CDR3 is TGTGCCAGCAGTACTACGGAGTTCTATAATTCACCCCTCCACTTT.

This rearrangement joins TRBV2 to TRBJ1-4, with D perhaps TRBD1 (5 bases). Germline lookup yields CDR1 SNHLY and CDR2 FYNNEI. This CDR3 is 14 amino acids long. Deletions cut 6 bases from V and 1 base from J, with 9 bases between. DNA for the CDR3: TGTGCCAGCAGCCCCGACAGAACTAATGAAAAACTGTTTTTT. Translated, it gives CASSPDRTNEKLFF.

The chain is built from TRBV6-1 and TRBJ2-4, with D perhaps TRBD1 (5 bases). Germline CDR1 is MNHNS and CDR2 is SASEGT. This CDR3 is built from 14 residues. V lost 1 base to trimming and J lost 7 bases, with 11 bases between them. This CDR3 reads CASSEGLQANIQYF. The CDR3 DNA sequence: TGTGCCAGCAGTGAAGGTTTACAGGCTAACATTCAGTACTTC.

The V and J genes are TRBV18 and TRBJ1-2; 9 positions match TRBD1. The length of the CDR3 is 15 residues. In germline, CDR1 is KGHSH, CDR2 LQKENI. V gave up 4 bases and J gave up 10 bases; unmatched junction bases: 13. CDR3 in amino acids: CASSRVPGQGSDYTF. The CDR3 region has the DNA TGTGCCAGCTCACGAGTCCCGGGACAGGGAAGTGACTACACCTTC.

The CDR3 protein is CASSLSRTPYNEQFF. The CDR3 nucleotides read TGTGCCAGCAGCCTTAGCAGGACTCCCTACAATGAGCAGTTCTTC. V gene TRBV6-5 combines with J gene TRBJ2-1, with D possibly being TRBD2 (5 bases). Germline V CDR1 and CDR2: MNHEY, SVGAGI. Between the trimmed V and J ends, which lost 6 bases and 2 bases, there was a span of 14 bases. This CDR3 is built from 15 residues.

This clone has only a few counts. V usage is TRBV19 and J usage is TRBJ2-3, with 7 nucleotides matching TRBD1. This CDR3 comprises 14 residues. V trimming: 4 bases; J trimming: 5 bases; junction bases outside the gene matches: 6. Germline lookup yields CDR1 LNHDA and CDR2 SQIVND (reference sequence). Here the CDR3 reads CASSRSGQRDTQYF. CDR3 sequence (DNA): TGTGCCAGTAGTAGATCGGGACAGAGAGATACGCAGTATTTT.

The genes are TRBV5-1 and TRBJ2-3; 7 bases match TRBD2. Germline CDR1 SGHRS, CDR2 YFSETQ. CDR3 length: 15 residues. Trimming took 1 base from V and 3 from J; bases not matched to a gene: 5. The CDR3 reads CASSLPGGDTDTQYF. In DNA, the CDR3 is TGCGCCAGCAGCTTGCCGGGGGGAGATACAGATACGCAGTATTTT. Drawing the rest from reference TRBV5-1 and TRBJ2-3, the complete variable domain is KAGVTQTPRYLIKTRGQQVTLSCSPISGHRSVSWYQQTPGQGLQFLFEYFSETQRNKGNFPGRFSGRQFSNSRSEMNVSTLELGDSALYLCASSLPGGDTDTQYFGPGTRLTVL.

The rearrangement joins TRBV29-1 to TRBJ2-7; 12 nucleotides line up with TRBD1. Per the germline V gene, CDR1 is SQVTM and CDR2 is ANQGSEA. The CDR3 sequence is 13 residues long. With 7 bases clipped from V and 4 bases from J, the junction kept 5 bases outside the gene matches. DNA for the CDR3: TGCAGCGCTGGGACAGGGGGCGGGTACGAGCAGTACTTC. It specifies CSAGTGGGYEQYF.

The rearrangement links TRBV2 to TRBJ1-5; TRBD1 is a possible D gene (5 bases). Germline-derived CDR1 and CDR2 are SNHLY and FYNNEI. The ends were cut back, 8 bases at V and 5 bases at J, with 16 bases in the middle. The CDR3 has 14 amino acids. CDR3 protein: CASLPERGYQPQHF. CDR3 bases: TGTGCCAGCCTACCGGAAAGGGGCTATCAGCCCCAGCATTTT.

This chain links TRBV10-3 with TRBJ1-3; weak D call: TRBD1 (5 bases). The CDR3 is 14 residues long. CDR1 is ENHRY and CDR2 is SYGVKD in the germline V gene. Trimming stripped 4 bases from V and 1 base from J, with 8 bases between. The CDR3 nucleotides are TGTGCCATCAGTGCTACAGGTTCTGGAAACACCATATATTTT. Residues: CAISATGSGNTIYF.

This clone was seen once. The rearrangement joins TRBV30 to TRBJ1-1, with a tentative D call TRBD1 (5 bases). The CDR3 loop spans 14 amino acids. V lost 0 bases, J lost 3 bases, and 11 bases lay in between. Looked up from germline, CDR1 is GTSNPN and CDR2 is SVGIG (reference sequence). The CDR3 nucleotides are TGTGCCTGGAGTGTTTTCGGGGGTTACACTGAAGCTTTCTTT. Protein: CAWSVFGGYTEAFF.

This chain uses TRBV2 with TRBJ1-6; D perhaps matches TRBD1 (6 bases). Germline V gene data show CDR1 as SNHLY and CDR2 as FYNNEI. Trimming stripped 3 bases from V and 7 bases from J, with 10 bases between. The CDR3 is 14 residues long. The CDR3 bases are TGTGCCAGCAGTGAGGGACAACGAAATTCACCCCTCCACTTT. Protein product: CASSEGQRNSPLHF.

V gene TRBV9 combines with J gene TRBJ2-1; 8 bases are a match to TRBD1. The ends lost 2 bases at V and 8 bases at J; junction bases unmatched: 6. The CDR3 consists of 14 residues. Germline CDR1 and CDR2: SGDLS and YYNGEE. The CDR3 DNA is TGTGCCAGCAGCGTGGACAGGGTCAGTTATGAGCAGTTCTTC. Protein product: CASSVDRVSYEQFF.

This sequence joins TRBV28 and TRBJ2-1; TRBD2 matches 11 bases. Trimming cost V 5 bases and J 4 bases; bases outside gene matches: 10. Germline CDR1 reads MDHEN; CDR2 reads SYDVKM. The CDR3 sequence is 17 residues long. For the CDR3, the DNA is TGTGCCAGCAGTGTGTTGGTAGCGGGGGGGCCGTACAATGAGCAGTTCTTC. It encodes CASSVLVAGGPYNEQFF. The entire variable domain, with the rest obtained from reference TRBV28 and TRBJ2-1, is as follows: DVKVTQSSRYLVKRTGEKVFLECVQDMDHENMFWYRQDPGLGLRLIYFSYDVKMKEKGDIPEGYSVSREKKERFSLILESASTNQTSMYLCASSVLVAGGPYNEQFFGPGTRLTVL.

The chain has TRBV27 and TRBJ1-1; D might be TRBD1 (5 bases). The CDR3 consists of 13 residues. Germline V gives CDR1 MNHEY, CDR2 SMNVEV (reference sequence). Trimming took off 6 bases at V and 5 bases at J, with 13 bases between the two ends. The CDR3 reads CASSSPGSTEAFF. In DNA, the CDR3 is TGTGCCAGCAGCTCCCCAGGGTCAACTGAAGCTTTCTTT.

This chain joins TRBV9 and TRBJ1-6; D not certain. The germline V gene encodes CDR1 SGDLS and CDR2 YYNGEE. The CDR3 runs to 15 residues. V was trimmed by 0 bases and J by 3 bases, leaving 7 bases between them. CDR3: CASSVEAGYNSPLHF. CDR3 bases: TGTGCCAGCAGCGTAGAGGCAGGCTATAATTCACCCCTCCACTTT.

This sequence joins TRBV11-3 and TRBJ2-3; 8 bases fit TRBD1. The CDR3 sequence is 16 residues long. Germline V gives CDR1 SGHNT, CDR2 YENEEA. V shed 3 bases, J shed 0 bases, and the junction held 5 bases outside the gene matches. CDR3 in DNA: TGTGCCAGCAGCTTCTCTGGACAGGGAAGCACAGATACGCAGTATTTT. This sequence encodes CASSFSGQGSTDTQYF.

In its sample, this clone was seen a few times. This sequence joins TRBV12-5 and TRBJ2-3; D possibly corresponds to TRBD1 (6 bases). The CDR3 loop spans 13 amino acids. CDR1 LGHNT and CDR2 FRNRAP come from the germline V gene. V gave up 6 bases and J gave up 4 bases, with 11 bases separating them. The CDR3 spells CASGGSGADTQYF. The CDR3 DNA is TGTGCTAGTGGGGGGTCAGGGGCAGATACGCAGTATTTT.

The chain employs TRBV6-2 or TRBV6-3 and TRBJ1-1, with D maybe TRBD1 (6 bases). Germline V gene lookup returns CDR1 MNHEY and CDR2 SVGEGT. V lost 0 bases and J lost 7, with 9 bases in between. The CDR3 totals 13 residues. The DNA for the CDR3 is TGTGCCAGCAGTTACTCGGGGGCCGGTGAAGCTTTCTTT. Amino acids: CASSYSGAGEAFF.

This chain uses TRBV7-3 with TRBJ2-1, with TRBD1 identical over 9 bases. The CDR3 runs 15 residues. The V gene end was trimmed by 5 bases and the J gene end by 5 bases; junction bases not matched to a gene: 7. Germline lookup yields CDR1 SGHTA and CDR2 FQGTGA. CDR3 protein: CASSQRGQGNNEQFF. In DNA form, the CDR3 reads TGTGCCAGCAGCCAGCGAGGACAGGGGAACAATGAGCAGTTCTTC.

Details on this clone: Compared with germline, one end of the junction differs, possibly owing to a read error. The same CDR3 arises from other DNA sequences in this sample as well. The J gene is TRBJ1-4, the V gene TRBV15; TRBD1 matches at 7 bases. The germline V gene encodes CDR1 LNHNV and CDR2 YYDKDF (reference sequence). The CDR3 extends over 15 amino acids. The CDR3 DNA sequence: TGTGCCACCAGCAGAGATAGGGGGCCAAATGAAAAACTATTTTTT. Translating it yields CATSRDRGPNEKLFF.

This clone was seen more than once but under ten times. The J gene is TRBJ2-3, the V gene TRBV2, with 10 bases lining up with TRBD2. The V and J ends lost 7 bases and 1 base, in that order; junction bases with no gene match: 2. The germline V gene has CDR1 SNHLY and CDR2 FYNNEI. The CDR3 totals 14 residues. The CDR3 sequence is CASMLAGGTDTQYF. CDR3 DNA sequence: TGTGCCAGCATGCTAGCGGGGGGCACAGATACGCAGTATTTT. The entire variable domain, with the rest obtained from reference TRBV2 and TRBJ2-3, is as follows: EPEVTQTPSHQVTQMGQEVILRCVPISNHLYFYWYRQILGQKVEFLVSFYNNEISEKSEIFDDQFSVERPDGSNFTLKIRSTKLEDSAMYFCASMLAGGTDTQYFGPGTRLTVL.

The chain joins TRBV11-2 to TRBJ1-1; 8 bases line up with TRBD1. The CDR3 has 15 residues. Germline lookup yields CDR1 SGHAT and CDR2 FQNNGV. V gave up 5 bases and J gave up 1 base; unmatched junction bases: 6. CDR3 DNA sequence: TGTGCCAGCAGCCCACAGGGGGTGGCGAACACTGAAGCTTTCTTT. Its translation is CASSPQGVANTEAFF.

The CDR3 is CASTAVAGQPQHF. The CDR3 nucleotides read TGTGCCAGCACCGCGGTTGCGGGTCAGCCCCAGCATTTT. The V and J genes are TRBV6-6 and TRBJ1-5, with no clear D. Germline CDR1 is MNHNY and CDR2 is SVGAGI (reference sequence). This CDR3 is 13 amino acids long. V lost 7 bases, J lost 6 bases, and 13 bases lay in between.

The CDR3 nucleotides are TGCGCCAGCAGCTTGGCCGGGGGTCTAGCGGGGCGGGAGACCCAGTACTTC. This gives the protein CASSLAGGLAGRETQYF. The chain joins TRBV5-1 to TRBJ2-5; 9 nucleotides match TRBD2. Germline CDR1 and CDR2: SGHRS and YFSETQ. With 0 bases clipped from V and 5 bases from J, the junction kept 11 bases outside the gene matches. The CDR3 is made up of 17 amino acids.

This clone has a count of ten or more. The genes are TRBV10-3 and TRBJ2-2, with 8 nucleotides matching TRBD1. This CDR3 region has 14 residues. V shed 4 bases, J shed 3 bases, and the junction held 1 base outside the gene matches. The germline gives CDR1 ENHRY, CDR2 SYGVKD. The CDR3 reads CAISADRDTGELFF. In DNA form, the CDR3 reads TGTGCCATCAGTGCGGACAGGGACACCGGGGAGCTGTTTTTT.

V usage is TRBV11-2 and J usage is TRBJ2-5, with 7 bases lining up with TRBD1. Germline trimming cut 5 bases from V and 7 bases from J; bases unmatched to any gene: 13. The length of the CDR3 is 15 residues. CDR1 and CDR2 from the germline V gene are SGHAT and FQNNGV. The CDR3: CASSPRQGIPTTQYF. CDR3 bases: TGTGCCAGCAGCCCCCGACAGGGAATCCCTACGACCCAGTACTTC. The full variable domain, with the rest looked up from reference TRBV11-2 and TRBJ2-5, is EAGVAQSPRYKIIEKRQSVAFWCNPISGHATLYWYQQILGQGPKLLIQFQNNGVVDDSQLPKDRFSAERLKGVDSTLKIQPAKLEDSAVYLCASSPRQGIPTTQYFGPGTRLLVL.

The chain is built from TRBV11-3 and TRBJ1-2; TRBD1 might be the D (6 bases). The CDR3 extends over 18 amino acids. With 4 bases removed from V and 4 bases from J, the gap between germline ends came to 25 bases. Germline lookup yields CDR1 SGHNT and CDR2 YENEEA. In DNA form, the CDR3 reads TGTGCCAGCAGCTCGCCTGGGACACCCACTATTCCATTCTATGGCTACACCTTC. Amino acids: CASSSPGTPTIPFYGYTF.